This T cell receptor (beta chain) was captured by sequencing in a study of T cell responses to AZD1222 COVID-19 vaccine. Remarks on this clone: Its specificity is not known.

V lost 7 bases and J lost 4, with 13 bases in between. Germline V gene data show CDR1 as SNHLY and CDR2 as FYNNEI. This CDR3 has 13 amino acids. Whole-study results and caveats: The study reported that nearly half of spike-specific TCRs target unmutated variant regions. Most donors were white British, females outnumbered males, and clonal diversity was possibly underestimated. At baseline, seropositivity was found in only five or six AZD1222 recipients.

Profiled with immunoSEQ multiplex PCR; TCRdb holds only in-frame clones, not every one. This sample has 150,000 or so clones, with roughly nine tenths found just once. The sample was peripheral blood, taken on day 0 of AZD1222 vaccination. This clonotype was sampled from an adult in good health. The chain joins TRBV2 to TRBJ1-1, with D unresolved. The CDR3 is CASKVQSGTEAFF. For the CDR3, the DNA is TGTGCCAGCAAAGTGCAGTCCGGCACTGAAGCTTTCTTT.